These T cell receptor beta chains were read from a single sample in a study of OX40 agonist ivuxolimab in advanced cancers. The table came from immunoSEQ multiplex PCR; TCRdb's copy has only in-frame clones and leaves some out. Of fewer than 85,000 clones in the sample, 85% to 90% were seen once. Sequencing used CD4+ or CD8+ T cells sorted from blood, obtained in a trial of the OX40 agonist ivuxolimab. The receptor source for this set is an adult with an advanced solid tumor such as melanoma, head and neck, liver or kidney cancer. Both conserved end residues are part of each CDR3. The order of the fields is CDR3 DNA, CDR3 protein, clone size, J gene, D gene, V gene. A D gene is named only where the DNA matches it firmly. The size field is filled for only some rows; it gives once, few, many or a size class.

TGCGCCAGCTCCGGCGGGGGACGAAACACCATATATTTT	CASSGGGRNTIYF	.	TRBJ1-3	.	TRBV5-1
TGTGCCAGTAGGTCCCCCGGGCCGGTCGCGAACTATGGCTACACCTTC	CASRSPGPVANYGYTF	.	TRBJ1-2	.	TRBV19
TGTGCCAGCAGCTTAGTCAGTGGCGTTAGCACAGATACGCAGTATTTT	CASSLVSGVSTDTQYF	.	TRBJ2-3	.	TRBV7-9
TGCGCCAGCAGCCCGTTAGAGGGGTCCACCTACGAGCAGTACTTC	CASSPLEGSTYEQYF	once	TRBJ2-7	.	TRBV4-1
TGCGCCAGCAGCCAAGGAGGTGCAGGGAACTATGGCTACACCTTC	CASSQGGAGNYGYTF	.	TRBJ1-2	.	TRBV4-1
TGTGCCTGGAGTGTGCTCCCTCCCGGGGAGCTGTTTTTT	CAWSVLPPGELFF	.	TRBJ2-2	.	TRBV30
TGCGCCAGCAGCTTTGCGACTAGCGGGGGGAACCCCGGGGCCAACGTCCTGACTTTC	CASSFATSGGNPGANVLTF	.	TRBJ2-6	TRBD2	TRBV5-1
TGCGCCAGCAGCTTGGCTACAGTACCTGAGCAGTACTTC	CASSLATVPEQYF	.	TRBJ2-7	.	TRBV5-1
TGTGCCATCAGTGATACAGGGGAATCGAACACTGAAGCTTTCTTT	CAISDTGESNTEAFF	.	TRBJ1-1	TRBD1	TRBV10-3
TGCGCCAGCAGCTTGGGTCCCTCTATGAACACTGAAGCTTTCTTT	CASSLGPSMNTEAFF	once	TRBJ1-1	.	TRBV5-1
TGCGCCAGCAGCTCCTTTGGACACTCCTACAATGAGCAGTTCTTC	CASSSFGHSYNEQFF	once	TRBJ2-1	.	TRBV5-1
TGTGCCAGCACCCCTGGGGGGGGTAGGGCCCAGTACTTC	CASTPGGGRAQYF	.	TRBJ2-5	TRBD2	TRBV28